This TCR beta chain was documented in a study of Graves' ophthalmopathy and Graves' hyperthyroidism. Amplification of the TCR beta CDR3 regions used RNA transcripts (as template). Second-round multiplex PCR came after first-round RT-PCR with HTBI primers. One entry per CDR3 protein results from TCRdb running MiXCR on the multiplex PCR reads. This sample has about 500,000 distinct CDR3 sequences, with roughly 40% found just once. The CDR3 spans 15 residues. Germline V gene sequence: CDR1 LNHNV, CDR2 YYDKDF (reference sequence). The ends lost 7 bases at V and 4 bases at J; junction bases unmatched: 10. The sequenced sample was peripheral blood or thyroid tissue (not recorded which). The receptor's source is an adult man with Graves' hyperthyroidism. The genes are TRBV15 and TRBJ2-5; 9 nucleotides match TRBD1. The CDR3 region is CATTSGTGRGETQYF. DNA for the CDR3: TGTGCCACCACCTCGGGGACAGGGCGAGGAGAGACCCAGTACTTC.